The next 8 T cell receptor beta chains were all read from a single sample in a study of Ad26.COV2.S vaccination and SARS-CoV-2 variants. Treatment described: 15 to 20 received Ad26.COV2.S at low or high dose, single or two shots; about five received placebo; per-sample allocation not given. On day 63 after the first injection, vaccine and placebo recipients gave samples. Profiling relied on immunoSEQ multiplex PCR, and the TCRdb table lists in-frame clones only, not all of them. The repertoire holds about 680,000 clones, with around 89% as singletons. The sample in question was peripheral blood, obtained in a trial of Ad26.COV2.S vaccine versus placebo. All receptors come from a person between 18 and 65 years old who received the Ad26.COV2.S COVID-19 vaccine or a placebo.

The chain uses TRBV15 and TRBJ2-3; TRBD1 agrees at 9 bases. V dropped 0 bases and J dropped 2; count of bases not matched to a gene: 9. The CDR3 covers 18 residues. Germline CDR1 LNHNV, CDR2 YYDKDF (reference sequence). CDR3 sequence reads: CATSRDPAGTGSTDTQYF. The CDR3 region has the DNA TGTGCCACCAGCAGAGATCCCGCCGGGACAGGGTCCACAGATACGCAGTATTTT.

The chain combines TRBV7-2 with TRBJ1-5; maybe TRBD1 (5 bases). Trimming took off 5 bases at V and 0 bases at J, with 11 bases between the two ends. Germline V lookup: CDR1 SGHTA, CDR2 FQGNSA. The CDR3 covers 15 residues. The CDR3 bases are TGTGCCAGCAGCGCGCCCCAGGGTAGCAATCAGCCCCAGCATTTT. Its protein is CASSAPQGSNQPQHF.

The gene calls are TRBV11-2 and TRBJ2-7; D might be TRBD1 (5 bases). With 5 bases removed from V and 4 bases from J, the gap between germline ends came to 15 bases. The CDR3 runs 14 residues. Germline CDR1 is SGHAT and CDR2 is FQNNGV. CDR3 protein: CASSQRTPKYEQYF. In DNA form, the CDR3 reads TGTGCCAGCAGCCAACGGACACCTAAATACGAGCAGTACTTC.

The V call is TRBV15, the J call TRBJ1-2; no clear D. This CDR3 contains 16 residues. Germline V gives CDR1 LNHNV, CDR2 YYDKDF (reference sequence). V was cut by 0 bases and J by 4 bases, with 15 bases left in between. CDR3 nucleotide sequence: TGTGCCACCAGCAGAGATCGGAGCCAAACGGGCTATGGCTACACCTTC. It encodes CATSRDRSQTGYGYTF.

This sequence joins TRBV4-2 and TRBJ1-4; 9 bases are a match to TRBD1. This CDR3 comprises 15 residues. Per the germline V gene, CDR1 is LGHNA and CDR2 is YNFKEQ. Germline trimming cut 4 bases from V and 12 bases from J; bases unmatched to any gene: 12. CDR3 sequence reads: CASSPQTGGYGELFF. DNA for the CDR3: TGTGCCAGCAGCCCTCAGACAGGGGGTTACGGTGAACTGTTTTTT.

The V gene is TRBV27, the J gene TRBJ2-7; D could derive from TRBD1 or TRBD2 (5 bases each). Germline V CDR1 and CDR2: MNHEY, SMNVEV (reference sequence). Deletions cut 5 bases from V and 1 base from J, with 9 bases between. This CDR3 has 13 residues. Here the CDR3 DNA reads TGTGCCAGCAGTAGGGACGGTTCCTACGAGCAGTACTTC. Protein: CASSRDGSYEQYF.

Here the CDR3 DNA reads TGTGCCACCAGCAGAGTGGGGGGCTATGGCTACACCTTC. This sequence encodes CATSRVGGYGYTF. V and J are TRBV15 and TRBJ1-2; maybe TRBD1 (5 bases). Trimming shortened V by 1 base and J by 4 bases, and 7 bases separated the two germline ends. CDR3 length: 13 amino acids. CDR1 LNHNV and CDR2 YYDKDF come from the germline V gene (reference sequence).

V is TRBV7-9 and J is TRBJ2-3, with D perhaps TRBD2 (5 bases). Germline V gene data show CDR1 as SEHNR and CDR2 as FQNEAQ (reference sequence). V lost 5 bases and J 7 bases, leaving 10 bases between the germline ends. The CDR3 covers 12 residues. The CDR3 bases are TGTGCCAGCAGCCCTGAGGGCTATACGCAGTATTTT. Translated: CASSPEGYTQYF.